This T cell receptor (beta chain) derives from a study of blood T cell repertoires in COVID-19. Across the whole study: T cells, B-cell-depleted T cells, or PBMCs supplied cDNA or gDNA.

Repertoires were generated with immunoSEQ multiplex PCR, while TCRdb's copy carries only in-frame clones and drops some. This sample carries hundreds of thousands of clones, roughly 91% of them seen once, and the ten largest clones take less than 4.5%. Germline V gene sequence: CDR1 MNHEY, CDR2 SMNVEV (reference sequence). The CDR3 is 13 amino acids. Between the trimmed V and J ends, which lost 5 bases and 6 bases, there was a span of 11 bases. The specimen was PBMCs or T cells enriched from blood (not recorded which). The rearrangement uses TRBV27 and TRBJ1-5; D remains ambiguous. This receptor was taken from a woman in her twenties or thirties with acute COVID-19. The CDR3 region has the DNA TGTGCCAGCAGTATAGCGTCCAGTCAGCCCCAGCATTTT. This encodes CASSIASSQPQHF.